The clone carrying this TCR beta chain was counted once. This PCR relied on a set of 60 Vbeta primers and 13 Jbeta primers. The method was immunoSEQ multiplex PCR; TCRdb's version includes in-frame clones alone and lacks a portion of them. The sample consists of under 100,000 clones, more than 55% of them appearing once. The CDR3 spans 17 residues. Trimming removed 3 bases from V and 2 bases from J; junction bases left unmatched: 5. CDR1 and CDR2 from the germline V gene are SGHTA and FQGNSA. This sample is part of a study of cytomegalovirus exposure and HLA in healthy donors. The chain combines TRBV7-2 with TRBJ2-7; the match to TRBD2 covers 15 bases. Input material: PBMCs. The TCR originated in a woman aged 30 to 39 in good health and CMV-seropositive. The CDR3 reads CASSFEGTSGGTYEQYF. CDR3 DNA: TGTGCCAGCAGCTTTGAGGGGACTAGCGGGGGGACCTACGAGCAGTACTTC.